This TCR beta chain was sequenced for a study of T-cell reconstitution after alpha-beta-depleted transplantation in children. This clonotype was recorded at least ten times. Germline CDR1 SGHTA, CDR2 FQGNSA. This CDR3 is 14 amino acids long. V dropped 5 bases and J dropped 4 bases, with 12 bases sitting between them. A TCRbeta library incorporating unique molecular identifiers was prepared. TCRdb ran MiXCR on the PCR reads and lists one entry per CDR3 protein. This sample has approximately 640,000 distinct CDR3 sequences, with over 15% found just once. The sequence was obtained from a human donor who donated a stem cell graft to a child with acute myeloid leukemia. The sequences come from PBMCs from the stem cell graft donor, collected from the stem cell graft. V and J are TRBV7-2 and TRBJ2-1; D remains ambiguous. The CDR3 sequence: CASSLRPSYNEQFF. The CDR3 DNA reads TGTGCCAGCAGCCTTAGACCCTCATACAATGAGCAGTTCTTC.